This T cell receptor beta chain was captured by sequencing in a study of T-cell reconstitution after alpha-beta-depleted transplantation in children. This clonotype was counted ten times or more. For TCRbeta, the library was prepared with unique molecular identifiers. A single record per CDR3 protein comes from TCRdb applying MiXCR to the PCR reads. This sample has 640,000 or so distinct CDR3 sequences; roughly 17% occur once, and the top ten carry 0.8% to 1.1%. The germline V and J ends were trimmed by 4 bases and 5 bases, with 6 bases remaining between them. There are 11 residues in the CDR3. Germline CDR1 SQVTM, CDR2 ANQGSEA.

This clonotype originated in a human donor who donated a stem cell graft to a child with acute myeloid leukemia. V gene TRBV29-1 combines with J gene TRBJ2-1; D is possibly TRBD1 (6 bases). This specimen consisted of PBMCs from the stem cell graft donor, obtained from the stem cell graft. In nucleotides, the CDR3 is TGCAGCGTTGGACAGGACAATGAGCAGTTCTTC. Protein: CSVGQDNEQFF.